This T cell receptor beta chain was recorded in a study of T cells in Graves' hyperthyroidism and ophthalmopathy. CDR1 is SGHAT, CDR2 FQNNGV, per germline. V shed 5 bases and J shed 2 bases, with 22 bases lying between them. The CDR3 spans 17 residues. RNA transcripts served as the template for amplifying TCR beta CDR3 regions. First-round RT-PCR with HTBI primers amplified the TCR CDR3 region. TCRdb reanalysed the multiplex PCR reads using MiXCR and keeps one entry per CDR3 protein. The table has fewer than 800,000 distinct CDR3 sequences, 16% seen once. Patients aged 18 to 65 with hyperthyroidism were newly diagnosed, with duration under 2 months. Patients showing uncontrolled infection, other autoimmune disease, pregnancy or lactation were ineligible.

The TCR comes from a man in his late teens or twenties with Graves' hyperthyroidism. Material for sequencing was blood. The chain joins TRBV11-2 to TRBJ2-7; no firm D call. The CDR3 DNA is TGTGCCAGCAGCCAAGGCAATCAAGGGCAGGTTACCTACGAGCAGTACTTC. Translated: CASSQGNQGQVTYEQYF.